This T cell receptor (beta chain) was found in a study of breast tumors, draining lymph nodes, adjacent tissues. Study-wide points: Tumor repertoires ranked between lymph nodes and nontumor tissue in diversity, with V and J gene preferences. The data were judged consistent with most tumor T cells coming from lymph node and expanding in tumor. Luminal-like breast cancer showed significantly greater tumor-nontumor repertoire similarity than basal-like breast cancer did.

Axillary draining lymph nodes of breast cancer patients supplied the node samples. In its sample, this clonotype was seen many times. Its antigen is undetermined. Germline CDR1 SGHTA, CDR2 FQGNSA. The CDR3 covers 14 residues. With 1 base removed from V and 2 bases from J, the gap between germline ends came to 7 bases. TCRdb re-derived calls from the multiplex PCR reads in MiXCR, one entry per CDR3 protein. The sample yields 130,000 or so distinct CDR3 sequences, approximately 22% seen once. Sequenced: axillary lymph node tissue. The clonotype originates from a female donor with breast cancer. Some clones in this sample may be carry-over from other donors' samples. This chain joins TRBV7-2 and TRBJ2-3; no definite D call. CDR3 bases: TGTGCCAGCAGCTTAGTGGGTCTCACAGATACGCAGTATTTT. Translation gives CASSLVGLTDTQYF.